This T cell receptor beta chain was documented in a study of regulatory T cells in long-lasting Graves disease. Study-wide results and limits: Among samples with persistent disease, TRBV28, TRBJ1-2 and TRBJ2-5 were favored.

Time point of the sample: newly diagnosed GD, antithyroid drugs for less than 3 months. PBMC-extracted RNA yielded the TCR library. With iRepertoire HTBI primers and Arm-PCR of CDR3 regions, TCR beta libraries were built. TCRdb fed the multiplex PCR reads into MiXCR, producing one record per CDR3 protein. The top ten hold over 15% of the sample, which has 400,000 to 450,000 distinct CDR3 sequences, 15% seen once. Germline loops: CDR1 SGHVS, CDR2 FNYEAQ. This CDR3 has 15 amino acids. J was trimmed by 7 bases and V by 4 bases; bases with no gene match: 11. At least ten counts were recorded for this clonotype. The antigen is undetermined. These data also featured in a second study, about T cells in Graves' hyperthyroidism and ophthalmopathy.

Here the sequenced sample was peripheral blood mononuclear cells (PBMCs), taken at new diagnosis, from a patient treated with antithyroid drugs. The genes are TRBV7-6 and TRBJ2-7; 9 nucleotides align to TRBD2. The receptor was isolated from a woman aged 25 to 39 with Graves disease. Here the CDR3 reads CASSSPGREGPEQYF. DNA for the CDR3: TGTGCCAGCAGCTCCCCAGGGCGGGAGGGCCCAGAGCAGTACTTC.